These 3 T cell receptor beta chains were sequenced from one sample in a study of shared clonotypes between healthy human individuals. Assay used: immunoSEQ multiplex PCR; TCRdb lists only in-frame clones, some missing. Here the sample spans under 1 million clones, about 92% being singletons. Positively selected for CCR7, the CD45RO-negative cells used as naive CD8 cells excluded terminally differentiated effector memory CD45RA+ cells. The specimen was naive CD8+ T cells sorted from blood. These receptors were obtained from a man aged 25 to 45 in good health.

The chain links TRBV27 to TRBJ2-1, with D perhaps matching TRBD2 (5 bases). The V end lost 0 bases, the J end lost 0 bases, and 24 bases lay between the germline ends. Germline loops: CDR1 MNHEY, CDR2 SMNVEV (reference sequence). This CDR3 region has 21 residues. CDR3 DNA: TGTGCCAGCAGTTTATCCGGGGATGTGCAGGATGGCTGGAGCTCCTACAATGAGCAGTTCTTC. Its translation: CASSLSGDVQDGWSSYNEQFF.

This clone was counted only a few times. This chain joins TRBV9 and TRBJ2-1; possible D gene TRBD1, 5 bases. The CDR3 length is 14 residues. V shed 0 bases and J shed 5 bases, with 9 bases lying between them. Germline lookup yields CDR1 SGDLS and CDR2 YYNGEE. CDR3 in DNA: TGTGCCAGCAGCGTAGAGGCAGGGCACAATGAGCAGTTCTTC. This sequence encodes CASSVEAGHNEQFF.

The chain combines TRBV7-6 with TRBJ2-5, with D possibly TRBD2 on 7 matching bases. The CDR3 has 15 amino acids. CDR1 and CDR2 from the germline V gene are SGHVS and FNYEAQ. With 4 bases removed from V and 5 bases from J, the gap between germline ends came to 17 bases. CDR3 DNA sequence: TGTGCCAGCAGCTGGGGGGGCGGGGAGGAGGAGACCCAGTACTTC. Translating it yields CASSWGGGEEETQYF. The complete variable domain, with remaining parts taken from reference TRBV7-6 and TRBJ2-5, reads GAGVSQSPRYKVTKRGQDVALRCDPISGHVSLYWYRQALGQGPEFLTYFNYEAQQDKSGLPNDRFSAERPEGSISTLTIQRTEQRDSAMYRCASSWGGGEEETQYFGPGTRLLVL.